This passage covers 12 T cell receptor beta chains from one sample sequenced in a study of OX40 agonist ivuxolimab in advanced cancers. Measured with immunoSEQ multiplex PCR; TCRdb has only the in-frame clones, and not every one. The sample lists tens of thousands of clones, roughly 85% seen once, with approximately 0.33% in the top ten. The input for sequencing was CD4+ or CD8+ T cells sorted from blood, taken in a trial of the OX40 agonist ivuxolimab. The receptor set was obtained from an adult with an advanced solid tumor such as melanoma, head and neck, liver or kidney cancer.

This CDR3 is CSTGKGWETQYF. CDR3 coding DNA: TGCAGCACTGGGAAGGGGTGGGAGACCCAGTACTTC. The rearrangement uses TRBV29-1 and TRBJ2-5; a weak D match, TRBD1 (5 bases). This CDR3 is 12 amino acids long. Germline loops: CDR1 SQVTM, CDR2 ANQGSEA. Trimming took off 8 bases at V and 5 bases at J, with 15 bases between the two ends.

J is TRBJ2-3 and V is TRBV27; either TRBD1 or TRBD2 may supply D (5 bases each). The CDR3 loop spans 16 amino acids. Germline CDR1 is MNHEY and CDR2 is SMNVEV (reference sequence). Trimming stripped 1 base from V and 1 base from J, with 12 bases between. DNA of the CDR3: TGTGCCAGCAGTTTATTAGGGGACGTCCGCACAGATACGCAGTATTTT. Translating gives CASSLLGDVRTDTQYF.

This clone was seen more than once but under ten times. The V and J genes are TRBV10-3 and TRBJ2-7, with TRBD1 identical over 7 bases. This CDR3 spans 14 amino acids. V lost 4 bases to trimming and J lost 2 bases; unmatched junction nucleotides: 5. Germline CDR1 ENHRY, CDR2 SYGVKD. As DNA, the CDR3 is TGTGCCATCAGTGTCTCCGGGACAGCCTACGAGCAGTACTTC. Protein product: CAISVSGTAYEQYF.

The chain employs TRBV2 and TRBJ2-1; D possibly corresponds to TRBD1 (5 bases). This CDR3 contains 11 residues. Germline V gene data show CDR1 as SNHLY and CDR2 as FYNNEI. V was clipped by 11 bases and J by 4 bases, with 9 bases between them. In DNA form, the CDR3 reads TGTGCCTCCAGGGATTACAATGAGCAGTTCTTC. Its protein product is CASRDYNEQFF.

In this sample, this clone turned up once. The CDR3: CASSPLRGENYGYTF. CDR3 sequence (DNA): TGTGCCAGCAGCCCCCTCCGGGGGGAAAACTATGGCTACACCTTC. This rearrangement joins TRBV7-9 to TRBJ1-2, with D possibly TRBD1 on 5 matching bases. V lost 5 bases, J lost 2 bases, and 15 bases lay in between. Germline V gives CDR1 SEHNR, CDR2 FQNEAQ (reference sequence). CDR3 length: 15 amino acids.

V and J are TRBV10-3 and TRBJ2-7; 9 bases align to TRBD1. Trimming took 6 bases from V and 4 from J; bases not matched to a gene: 4. The CDR3 runs 13 residues. Germline V gives CDR1 ENHRY, CDR2 SYGVKD. This chain's CDR3 is CAIRGDREYEQYF. The CDR3 nucleotides are TGTGCCATCAGAGGGGACAGGGAGTACGAGCAGTACTTC.

V is TRBV10-3 and J is TRBJ2-2; 8 bases align to TRBD1. Germline CDR1 is ENHRY and CDR2 is SYGVKD. The CDR3 length is 14 residues. The ends lost 10 bases at V and 5 bases at J; junction bases unmatched: 9. The CDR3 reads CATQGAGLTGELFF. CDR3 coding DNA: TGTGCCACCCAGGGGGCGGGCCTGACCGGGGAGCTGTTTTTT.

The chain carries TRBV7-9 and TRBJ1-1; D not resolved. Germline CDR1 is SEHNR and CDR2 is FQNEAQ (reference sequence). This CDR3 comprises 15 residues. V was cut by 0 bases and J by 1 base, with 9 bases left in between. The CDR3 loop is CASSLALGSNTEAFF. Here the CDR3 DNA reads TGTGCCAGCAGCTTAGCGCTAGGTTCGAACACTGAAGCTTTCTTT.

The chain couples TRBV28 to TRBJ1-5, with 7 positions matching TRBD1. The CDR3 has 15 amino acids. The ends lost 6 bases at V and 1 base at J; junction bases unmatched: 6. Germline-derived CDR1 and CDR2 are MDHEN and SYDVKM. The CDR3 sequence is CASSSTGTSNQPQHF. For the CDR3, the DNA is TGTGCCAGCAGCTCGACAGGGACGAGCAATCAGCCCCAGCATTTT.

The J gene is TRBJ1-1, the V gene TRBV7-8; D uncertain. Germline V CDR1 and CDR2: SGHVS, FQNEAQ. This CDR3 contains 16 residues. V was cut by 2 bases and J by 0 bases, with 13 bases left in between. The CDR3 is CASSLTTARVNTEAFF. In nucleotides, the CDR3 is TGTGCCAGCAGCTTAACAACGGCGAGAGTGAACACTGAAGCTTTCTTT.

This clone was recorded only once. Here the CDR3 DNA reads TGTGCCAGCAGTTGGAGAGACAGTAATTCACCCCTCCACTTT. Encoded protein: CASSWRDSNSPLHF. The J gene is TRBJ1-6, the V gene TRBV6-5; a possible D gene is TRBD1 (5 bases). V lost 4 bases and J 6 bases, leaving 10 bases between the germline ends. In germline, CDR1 is MNHEY, CDR2 SVGAGI. The CDR3 spans 14 residues.

This sequence joins TRBV1 and TRBJ2-7; the table's TRBD2 call for D was not verified on the DNA. TRBV1 is a pseudogene. This CDR3 region has 13 residues. The DNA of the CDR3 is TGCACCAGCAGCCTGACTAGTCACTACGAGCAGTACTTC. Protein product: CTSSLTSHYEQYF.